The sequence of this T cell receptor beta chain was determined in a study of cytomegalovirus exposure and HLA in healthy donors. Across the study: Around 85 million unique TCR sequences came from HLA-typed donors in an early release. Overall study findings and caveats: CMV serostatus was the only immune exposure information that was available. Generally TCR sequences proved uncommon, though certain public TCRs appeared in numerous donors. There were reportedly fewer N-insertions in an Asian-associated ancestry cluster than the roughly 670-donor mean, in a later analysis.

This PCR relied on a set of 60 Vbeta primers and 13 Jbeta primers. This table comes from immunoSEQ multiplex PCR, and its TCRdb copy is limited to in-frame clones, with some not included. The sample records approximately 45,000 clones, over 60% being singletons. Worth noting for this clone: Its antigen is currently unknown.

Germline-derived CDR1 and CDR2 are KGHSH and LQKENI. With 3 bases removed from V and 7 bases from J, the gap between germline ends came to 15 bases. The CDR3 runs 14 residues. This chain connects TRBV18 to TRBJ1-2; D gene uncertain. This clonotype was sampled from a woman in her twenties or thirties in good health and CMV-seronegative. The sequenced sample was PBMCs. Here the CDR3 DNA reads TGTGCCAGCTCACCGACCGGGTCGGAGTCTGGCTACACCTTC. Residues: CASSPTGSESGYTF. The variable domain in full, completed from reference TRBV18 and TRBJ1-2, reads NAGVMQNPRHLVRRRGQEARLRCSPMKGHSHVYWYRQLPEEGLKFMVYLQKENIIDESGMPKERFSAEFPKEGPSILRIQQVVRGDSAAYFCASSPTGSESGYTFGSGTRLTVV.